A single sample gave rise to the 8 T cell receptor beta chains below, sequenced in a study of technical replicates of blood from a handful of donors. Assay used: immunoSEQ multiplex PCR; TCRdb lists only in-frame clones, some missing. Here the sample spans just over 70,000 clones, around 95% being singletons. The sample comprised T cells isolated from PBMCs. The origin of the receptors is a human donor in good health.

In DNA form, the CDR3 reads TGTGCCAGCAGCATAACAAGGGGGCAAGAGACCCAGTACTTC. Translated: CASSITRGQETQYF. The J gene is TRBJ2-5, the V gene TRBV7-2; D possibly corresponds to TRBD1 (6 bases). Trimming shortened V by 5 bases and J by 2 bases, and 12 bases separated the two germline ends. Germline values: CDR1 SGHTA, CDR2 FQGNSA. CDR3 length: 14 residues.

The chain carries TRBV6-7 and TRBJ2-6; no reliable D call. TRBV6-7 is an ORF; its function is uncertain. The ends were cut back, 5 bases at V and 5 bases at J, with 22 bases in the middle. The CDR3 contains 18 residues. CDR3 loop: CASSGRSVLQSRANVLTF. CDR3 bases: TGTGCCAGCAGTGGCCGCAGCGTATTACAAAGTCGGGCCAACGTCCTGACTTTC.

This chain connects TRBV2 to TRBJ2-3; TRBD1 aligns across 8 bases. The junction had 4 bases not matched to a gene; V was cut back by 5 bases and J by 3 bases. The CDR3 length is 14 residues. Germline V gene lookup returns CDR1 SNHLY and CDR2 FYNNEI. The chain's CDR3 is CASSLGQGTDTQYF. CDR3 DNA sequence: TGTGCCAGCAGTCTTGGACAGGGTACAGATACGCAGTATTTT.

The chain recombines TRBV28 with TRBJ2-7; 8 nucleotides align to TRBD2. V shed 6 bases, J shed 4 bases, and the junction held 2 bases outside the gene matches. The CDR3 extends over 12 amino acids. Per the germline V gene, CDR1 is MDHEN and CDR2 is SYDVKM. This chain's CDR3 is CASRASGYEQYF. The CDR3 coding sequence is TGTGCCAGCAGAGCTAGCGGGTACGAGCAGTACTTC. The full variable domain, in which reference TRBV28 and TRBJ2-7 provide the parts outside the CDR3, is DVKVTQSSRYLVKRTGEKVFLECVQDMDHENMFWYRQDPGLGLRLIYFSYDVKMKEKGDIPEGYSVSREKKERFSLILESASTNQTSMYLCASRASGYEQYFGPGTRLTVT.

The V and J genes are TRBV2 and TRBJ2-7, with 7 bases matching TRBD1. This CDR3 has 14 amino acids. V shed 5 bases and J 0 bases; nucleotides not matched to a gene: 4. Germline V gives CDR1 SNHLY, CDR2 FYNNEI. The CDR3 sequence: CASSSGQVSYEQYF. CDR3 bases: TGTGCCAGCAGTTCAGGACAGGTCTCCTACGAGCAGTACTTC.

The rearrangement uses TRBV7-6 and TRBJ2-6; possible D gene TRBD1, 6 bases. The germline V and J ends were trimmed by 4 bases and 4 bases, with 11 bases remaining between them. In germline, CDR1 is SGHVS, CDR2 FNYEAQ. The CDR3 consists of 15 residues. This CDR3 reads CASSYTGSGANVLTF. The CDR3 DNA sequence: TGTGCCAGCAGCTATACAGGGTCCGGGGCCAACGTCCTGACTTTC.

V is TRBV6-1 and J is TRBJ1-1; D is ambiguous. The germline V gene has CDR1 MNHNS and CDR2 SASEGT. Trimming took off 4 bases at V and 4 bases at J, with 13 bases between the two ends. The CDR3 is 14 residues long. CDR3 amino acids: CASSADLRSTEAFF. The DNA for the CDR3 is TGTGCCAGCAGTGCCGACCTGAGGAGCACTGAAGCTTTCTTT.

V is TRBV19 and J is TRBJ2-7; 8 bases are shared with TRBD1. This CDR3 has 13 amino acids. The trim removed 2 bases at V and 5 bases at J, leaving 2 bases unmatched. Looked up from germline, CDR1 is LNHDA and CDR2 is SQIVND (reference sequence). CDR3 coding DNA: TGTGCCAGTAGTATACCAGGGGGCCACGAGCAGTACTTC. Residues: CASSIPGGHEQYF.